This T cell receptor (beta chain) was sequenced in a study of T cells in Graves' hyperthyroidism and ophthalmopathy. Study summary: Staff took peripheral blood when the initial diagnosis was made, before any treatment began.

It was RNA transcripts that yielded the amplified TCR beta CDR3 regions. TCR CDR3 underwent first-round RT-PCR with the HTBI primer set. In TCRdb, the multiplex PCR reads were re-called with MiXCR into one record per CDR3 protein. The sample carries approximately 420,000 distinct CDR3 sequences, about 15% recorded once. V was clipped by 5 bases and J by 5 bases, with 10 bases between them. The CDR3 is 14 residues long. CDR1 LNHDA and CDR2 SQIVND come from the germline V gene (reference sequence). This clonotype showed up just a few times. The study enrolled patients aged 18 to 65 with newly diagnosed hyperthyroidism of under 2 months' duration. Patients with uncontrolled infections, other autoimmune diseases, pregnancy or lactation were excluded.

The chain recombines TRBV19 with TRBJ1-6; perhaps TRBD1 as D (6 bases). The clonotype originates from a woman between 25 and 40 years old with Graves' hyperthyroidism. Sequencing used blood. CDR3 DNA sequence: TGTGCCAGTAGTTGGGGACAAGATAATTCACCCCTCCACTTT. Residues: CASSWGQDNSPLHF.